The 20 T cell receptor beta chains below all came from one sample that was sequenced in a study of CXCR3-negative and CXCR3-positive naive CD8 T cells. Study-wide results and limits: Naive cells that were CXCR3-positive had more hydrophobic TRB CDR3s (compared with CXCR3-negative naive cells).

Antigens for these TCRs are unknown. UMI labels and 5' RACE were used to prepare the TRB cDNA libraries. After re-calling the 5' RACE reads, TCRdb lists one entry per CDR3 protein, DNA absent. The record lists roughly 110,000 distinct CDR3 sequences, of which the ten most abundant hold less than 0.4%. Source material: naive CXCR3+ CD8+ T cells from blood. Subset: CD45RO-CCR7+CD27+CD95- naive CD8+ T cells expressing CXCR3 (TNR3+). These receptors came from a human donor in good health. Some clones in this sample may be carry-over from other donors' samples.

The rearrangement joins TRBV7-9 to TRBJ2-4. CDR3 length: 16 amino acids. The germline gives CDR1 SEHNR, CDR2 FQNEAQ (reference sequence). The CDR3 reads CASSSPAWGTENIQYF. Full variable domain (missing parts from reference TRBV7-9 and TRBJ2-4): DTGVSQNPRHKITKRGQNVTFRCDPISEHNRLYWYRQTLGQGPEFLTYFQNEAQLEKSRLLSDRFSAERPKGSFSTLEIQRTEQGDSAMYLCASSSPAWGTENIQYFGAGTRLSVL.

The CDR3 loop is CASTLLEGQINSPLHF. J is TRBJ1-6 and V is TRBV28; without DNA, the TCRdb call of TRBD1 cannot be checked. CDR1 is MDHEN and CDR2 is SYDVKM in the germline V gene. There are 16 residues in the CDR3.

The CDR3 protein is CSASGQEAGELFF. The chain couples TRBV29-1 to TRBJ2-2; TCRdb picks TRBD1, but there is no DNA to check that call. This CDR3 is 13 amino acids long. Germline lookup yields CDR1 SQVTM and CDR2 ANQGSEA.

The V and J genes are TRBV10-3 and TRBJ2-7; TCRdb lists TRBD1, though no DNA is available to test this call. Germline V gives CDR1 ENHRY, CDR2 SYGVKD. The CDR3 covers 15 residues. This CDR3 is CAISEQTGSGDEQYF.

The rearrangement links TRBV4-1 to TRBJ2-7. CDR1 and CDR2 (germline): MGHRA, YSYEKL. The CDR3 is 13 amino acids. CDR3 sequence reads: CASSQVVAYEQYF.

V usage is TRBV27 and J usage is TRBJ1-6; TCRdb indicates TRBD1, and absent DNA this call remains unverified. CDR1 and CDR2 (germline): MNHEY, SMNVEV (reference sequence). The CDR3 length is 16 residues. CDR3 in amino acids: CASRLGAFHQNSPLHF.

The CDR3 is CSVWQENYNEQFF. The V gene is TRBV29-1, the J gene TRBJ2-1. Germline CDR1 is SQVTM and CDR2 is ANQGSEA. The CDR3 spans 13 residues.

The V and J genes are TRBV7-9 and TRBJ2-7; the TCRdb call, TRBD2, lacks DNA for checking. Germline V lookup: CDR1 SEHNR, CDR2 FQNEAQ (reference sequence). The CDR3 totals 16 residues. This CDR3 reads CASSFPGLALSYEQYF.

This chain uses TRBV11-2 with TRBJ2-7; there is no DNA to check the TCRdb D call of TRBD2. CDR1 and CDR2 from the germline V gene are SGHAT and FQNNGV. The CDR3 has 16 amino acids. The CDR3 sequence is CASSAPLAGGPYEQYF.

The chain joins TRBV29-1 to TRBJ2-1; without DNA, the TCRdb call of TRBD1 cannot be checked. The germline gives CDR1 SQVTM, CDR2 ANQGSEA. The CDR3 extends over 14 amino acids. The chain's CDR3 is CSVTGTGVPNEQFF.

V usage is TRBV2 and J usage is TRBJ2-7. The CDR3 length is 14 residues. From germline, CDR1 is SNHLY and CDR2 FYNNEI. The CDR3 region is CASRPSGGSYEQYF.

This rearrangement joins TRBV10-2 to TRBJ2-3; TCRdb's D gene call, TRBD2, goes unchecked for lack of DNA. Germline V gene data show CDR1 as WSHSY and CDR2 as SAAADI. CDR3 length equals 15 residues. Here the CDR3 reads CASNQLAGSTDTQYF.

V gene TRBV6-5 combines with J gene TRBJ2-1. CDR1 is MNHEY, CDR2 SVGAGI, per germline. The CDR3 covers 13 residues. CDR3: CASSYSIGNEQFF.

CDR3 sequence: CASSPSQLTSGLHYEQYF. The V and J genes are TRBV5-1 and TRBJ2-7; TCRdb lists TRBD2, though no DNA is available to test this call. CDR1 is SGHRS and CDR2 is YFSETQ in the germline V gene. The CDR3 has 18 residues.

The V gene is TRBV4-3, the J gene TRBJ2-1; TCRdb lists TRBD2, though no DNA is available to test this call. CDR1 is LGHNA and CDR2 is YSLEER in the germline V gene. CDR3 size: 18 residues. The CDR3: CASSPEGGGASSYNEQFF.

Here the CDR3 reads CASSKAEEAQETQYF. The chain employs TRBV21-1 and TRBJ2-5; with no DNA, the TCRdb D assignment of TRBD2 cannot be verified. TRBV21-1 is given as a pseudogene. The CDR3 has 15 residues.

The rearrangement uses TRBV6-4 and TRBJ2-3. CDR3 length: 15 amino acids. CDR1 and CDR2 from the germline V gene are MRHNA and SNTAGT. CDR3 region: CASSDSSGGTDTQYF.

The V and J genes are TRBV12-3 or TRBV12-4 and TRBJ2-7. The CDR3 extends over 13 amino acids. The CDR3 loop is CASSFGSVYEQYF.

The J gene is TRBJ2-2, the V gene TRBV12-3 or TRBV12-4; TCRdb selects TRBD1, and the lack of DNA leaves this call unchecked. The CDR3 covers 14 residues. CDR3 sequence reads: CASSLASPGGELFF.

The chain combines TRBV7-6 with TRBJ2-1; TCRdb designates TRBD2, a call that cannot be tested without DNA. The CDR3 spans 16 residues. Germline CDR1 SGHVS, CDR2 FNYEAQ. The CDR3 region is CASSSYLAGVPNEQFF.